The 21 T cell receptor beta chains reported below all come from one sample, sequenced in a study of Graves' ophthalmopathy and Graves' hyperthyroidism. Amplification from RNA transcripts yielded the TCR beta CDR3 regions. RT-PCR was first run with HTBI primers, then multiplex PCR in a second round. TCRdb called the multiplex PCR reads again in MiXCR, with one record for every CDR3 protein. The table lists fewer than 70,000 distinct CDR3 sequences, approximately 47% of them singletons. Sequenced: peripheral blood. The source is an adult woman with Graves' ophthalmopathy.

The chain links TRBV7-2 to TRBJ2-5; D not certain. Germline CDR1 reads SGHTA; CDR2 reads FQGNSA. V shed 5 bases and J shed 5 bases, with 15 bases lying between them. This CDR3 is built from 14 residues. As DNA, the CDR3 is TGTACCAGCAGCATAGGGCTGCGCCCGGAGACCCAGTACTTC. Amino acid sequence: CTSSIGLRPETQYF.

This clonotype was observed a handful of times. The J gene is TRBJ2-2, the V gene TRBV28; D not certain. The CDR3 length is 14 residues. Deletions cut 0 bases from V and 1 base from J, with 3 bases between. CDR1 and CDR2 (germline): MDHEN, SYDVKM. The CDR3: CASSLWQNTGELFF. CDR3 bases: TGTGCCAGCAGTTTATGGCAGAACACCGGGGAGCTGTTTTTT.

The chain combines TRBV7-2 with TRBJ2-3, with 9 bases that match TRBD1. The J segment lost 11 bases and the V segment lost 5 bases, leaving 11 bases of the junction unmatched. CDR3 length: 14 residues. Germline CDR1 SGHTA, CDR2 FQGNSA. CDR3 loop: CASSPTGQGYEQYF. CDR3 in DNA: TGTGCCAGCAGCCCGACGGGACAGGGCTATGAGCAGTATTTT.

Many counts were recorded for this clonotype. The genes are TRBV5-6 and TRBJ2-7; D call uncertain. The CDR3 spans 15 residues. Germline V gives CDR1 SGHDT, CDR2 YYEEEE. V was clipped by 3 bases and J by 3 bases, with 16 bases between them. Here the CDR3 DNA reads TGTGCCAGCAGCTCCTATGAGCTTTCTCTCTACGAGCAGTACTTC. Translating it yields CASSSYELSLYEQYF.

The chain is built from TRBV7-9 and TRBJ1-1; D is unresolved. This CDR3 has 14 amino acids. Germline CDR1 SEHNR, CDR2 FQNEAQ (reference sequence). The CDR3 protein is CDSSAAGENTEAFF. The CDR3 nucleotides read TGTGACAGTAGCGCCGCCGGTGAAAACACTGAAGCTTTCTTT.

This clonotype was seen only once. The J gene is TRBJ2-7, the V gene TRBV6-1; 11 bases line up with TRBD2. After removal of 3 bases from V and 2 bases from J, the junction contained 0 bases not matched to a gene. The CDR3 has 14 residues. Germline CDR1 is MNHNS and CDR2 is SASEGT. CDR3 in DNA: TGTGCCAGCAGTGAGACTAGCGGGACCTACGAGCAGTACTTC. Its protein is CASSETSGTYEQYF.

The V and J genes are TRBV9 and TRBJ2-3; 14 bases agree with TRBD2. The J segment lost 1 base and the V segment lost 3 bases, leaving 22 bases of the junction unmatched. Per the germline V gene, CDR1 is SGDLS and CDR2 is YYNGEE. The length of the CDR3 is 23 residues. The CDR3 protein is CASSAGGTSGRDQGTLRTDTQYF. The CDR3 nucleotides are TGTGCCAGCAGCGCGGGGGGGACTAGCGGGAGAGACCAAGGGACGTTGCGCACAGATACGCAGTATTTT.

The chain carries TRBV9 and TRBJ2-3; the D is unclear. Trimming removed 4 bases at V and 0 bases at J, with 9 bases between. This CDR3 has 14 residues. The V gene's germline CDR1 is SGDLS and CDR2 YYNGEE. The chain's CDR3 is CASSPQTSTDTQYF. CDR3 sequence (DNA): TGTGCCAGCAGCCCCCAGACTAGCACAGATACGCAGTATTTT.

The rearrangement links TRBV7-9 to TRBJ2-7; 8 bases agree with TRBD2. The V gene end was trimmed by 11 bases and the J gene end by 6 bases; junction bases not matched to a gene: 9. In germline, CDR1 is SEHNR, CDR2 FQNEAQ (reference sequence). The CDR3 covers 12 residues. CDR3 protein: CAATGSGGEQYF. The DNA of the CDR3 is TGTGCCGCCACCGGCAGCGGGGGCGAGCAGTACTTC.

J is TRBJ2-6 and V is TRBV6-4; D possibly corresponds to TRBD2 (5 bases). The V gene lost 6 bases and the J gene lost 5 bases, with 5 bases spanning the gap. Looked up from germline, CDR1 is MRHNA and CDR2 is SNTAGT. The length of the CDR3 is 12 residues. CDR3 nucleotides: TGTGCCAGCAGCGGGAGGGCCAACGTCCTGACTTTC. Protein product: CASSGRANVLTF.

V is TRBV7-2 and J is TRBJ2-1; D unclear. The ends were cut back, 2 bases at V and 9 bases at J, with 11 bases in the middle. The CDR3 sequence is 13 residues long. Germline V gene data show CDR1 as SGHTA and CDR2 as FQGNSA. The DNA for the CDR3 is TGTGCCAGCAGCTTACTGAGGTCCGTTGAGCAGTTCTTC. Its translation: CASSLLRSVEQFF.

This clonotype was seen at least ten times. V and J are TRBV4-1 and TRBJ2-5; unclear D gene. Per germline, CDR1 MGHRA and CDR2 YSYEKL. Trimming removed 0 bases at V and 7 bases at J, with 0 bases between. The CDR3 sequence is 10 residues long. CDR3 nucleotides: TGCGCCAGCAGCCAAGAGACCCAGTACTTC. It is translated as CASSQETQYF.

Many counts were recorded for this clonotype. CDR3 nucleotide sequence: TGTGCCACCAGCAGAGATCCGCCCGGGGTAATGTACTTC. Translation gives CATSRDPPGVMYF. The chain links TRBV15 to TRBJ2-7, with a tentative D call TRBD2 (5 bases). Germline CDR1 reads LNHNV; CDR2 reads YYDKDF (reference sequence). CDR3 size: 13 residues. The V and J ends lost 0 bases and 12 bases respectively, with 15 bases between them.

DNA of the CDR3: TGCAGCGTTGAAGACGGCGGGAGGGCCGTCGTCGGGGAGCTGTTTTTT. As protein: CSVEDGGRAVVGELFF. This chain uses TRBV29-1 with TRBJ2-2; 9 bases fit TRBD2. The CDR3 covers 16 residues. J gave up 7 bases and V 0 bases, and 9 bases lay outside the gene matches. CDR1 is SQVTM, CDR2 ANQGSEA, per germline.

The CDR3 DNA is TGCAGTGCCCGGACGGGACAGGGGAGCAATGAGCAGTTCTTC. Its translation is CSARTGQGSNEQFF. The V gene is TRBV20-1, the J gene TRBJ2-1, with 10 bases lining up with TRBD1. This CDR3 has 14 residues. V shed 6 bases, J shed 6 bases, and the junction held 8 bases outside the gene matches. Germline V lookup: CDR1 DFQATT, CDR2 SNEGSKA (reference sequence).

This clonotype was found many times. The gene calls are TRBV2 and TRBJ2-5, with D possibly being TRBD2 (5 bases). V lost 6 bases to trimming and J lost 14 bases, with 16 bases between them. CDR1 and CDR2 (germline): SNHLY, FYNNEI. This CDR3 spans 11 amino acids. The CDR3 here is CASSSSGSIYF. The CDR3 DNA sequence: TGTGCCAGCAGCTCGAGCGGCTCCATTTACTTC.

The chain links TRBV20-1 to TRBJ1-5; possible D gene TRBD1, 5 bases. Germline CDR1 is DFQATT and CDR2 is SNEGSKA (reference sequence). Trimming shortened V by 0 bases and J by 2 bases, and 8 bases separated the two germline ends. This CDR3 contains 14 residues. The CDR3 loop is CSARDLRGNQPQHF. The CDR3 DNA sequence: TGCAGTGCTAGAGATCTCAGGGGCAATCAGCCCCAGCATTTT.

The V and J genes are TRBV30 and TRBJ1-3, with 8 bases aligning to TRBD1. V shed 3 bases, J shed 5 bases, and the junction held 6 bases outside the gene matches. Per germline, CDR1 GTSNPN and CDR2 SVGIG (reference sequence). The CDR3 consists of 14 residues. This chain's CDR3 is CAWSHGQGRNTIYF. CDR3 DNA: TGTGCCTGGAGCCACGGACAGGGAAGAAACACCATATATTTT.

The genes are TRBV7-3 and TRBJ1-6; D call uncertain. V lost 5 bases and J 9 bases, leaving 20 bases between the germline ends. CDR3 length: 16 residues. In germline, CDR1 is SGHTA, CDR2 FQGTGA. CDR3 loop: CASSRYNSGRASPLHF. CDR3 nucleotides: TGTGCCAGCAGCAGATACAATAGCGGGAGAGCTTCACCCCTCCACTTT.

In this sample, this clonotype turned up many times. The chain couples TRBV6-6 to TRBJ2-3, with unresolved D. V was pared by 0 bases and J by 4 bases, with 8 bases between. The V gene's germline CDR1 is MNHNY and CDR2 SVGAGI (reference sequence). The CDR3 covers 14 residues. The DNA for the CDR3 is TGTGCCAGCAGTTACTCGAGACCACCAGATACGCAGTATTTT. As protein: CASSYSRPPDTQYF.

This clonotype appeared many times. V gene TRBV6-5 combines with J gene TRBJ1-2; the D gene is possibly TRBD1 (5 bases). Germline lookup yields CDR1 MNHEY and CDR2 SVGAGI. V was cut by 0 bases and J by 7 bases, with 15 bases left in between. This CDR3 has 15 amino acids. The CDR3 nucleotides are TGTGCCAGCAGTTACTCGTGGGGGGAAGTCAGTGGCTACACCTTC. Its translation: CASSYSWGEVSGYTF.